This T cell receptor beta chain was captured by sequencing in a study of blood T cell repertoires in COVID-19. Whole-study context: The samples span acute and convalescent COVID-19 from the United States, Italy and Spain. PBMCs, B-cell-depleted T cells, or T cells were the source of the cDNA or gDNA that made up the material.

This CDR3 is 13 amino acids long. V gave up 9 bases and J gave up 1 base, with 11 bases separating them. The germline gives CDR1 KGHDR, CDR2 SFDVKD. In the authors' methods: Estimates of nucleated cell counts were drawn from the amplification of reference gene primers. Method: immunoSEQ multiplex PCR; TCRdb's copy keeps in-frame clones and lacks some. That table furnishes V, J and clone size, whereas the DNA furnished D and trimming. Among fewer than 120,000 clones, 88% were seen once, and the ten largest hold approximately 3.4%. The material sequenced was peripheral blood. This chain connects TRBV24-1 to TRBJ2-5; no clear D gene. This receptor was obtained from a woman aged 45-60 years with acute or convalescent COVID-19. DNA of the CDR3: TGTGCCACCGCCCGCGGCGGCCAAGAGACCCAGTACTTC. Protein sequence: CATARGGQETQYF.